These T cell receptor beta chains were read from a single sample in a study of blood T cell repertoires in COVID-19. Assay used: immunoSEQ multiplex PCR; TCRdb lists only in-frame clones, some missing. The data hold just over 150,000 clones, with 85% observed a single time. Sequencing was carried out using peripheral blood. Receptors originate from a human donor with acute or convalescent COVID-19. The donor label of this sample is uncertain. Both conserved end residues are part of each CDR3. The D gene is left open where the match is weak. Clone size appears in some rows only: once, few, many, or a class for an expanded clone.

CDR3nt: TGTGCCAGCAGCTTAGAAGCGTTAAACTACGAGCAGTACTTC; CDR3aa: CASSLEALNYEQYF; len: 14; v_gene: TRBV11-2; abundance: .; j_gene: TRBJ2-7; d_gene: .
CDR3nt: TGTGCCAGCAGCCGACAGGGTTTAAACACTGAAGCTTTCTTT; CDR3aa: CASSRQGLNTEAFF; len: 14; v_gene: TRBV5-4; abundance: .; j_gene: TRBJ1-1; d_gene: TRBD1
CDR3nt: TGTGCCAGCAGCCAAGTCCGAGAGACCCAGTACTTC; CDR3aa: CASSQVRETQYF; len: 12; v_gene: TRBV14; abundance: .; j_gene: TRBJ2-5; d_gene: .
CDR3nt: TGCAGCGTTGAACGGGACAGCTATGGCTACACCTTC; CDR3aa: CSVERDSYGYTF; len: 12; v_gene: TRBV29-1; abundance: .; j_gene: TRBJ1-2; d_gene: TRBD1
CDR3nt: TGTGCCAGCAGCCCAGGCCCAACAGGGGCAGATACGCAGTATTTT; CDR3aa: CASSPGPTGADTQYF; len: 15; v_gene: TRBV7-9; abundance: .; j_gene: TRBJ2-3; d_gene: TRBD1
CDR3nt: TGTGCCAGCAGCCGTGGATCCGGGGGAGATTCACCCCTCCACTTT; CDR3aa: CASSRGSGGDSPLHF; len: 15; v_gene: TRBV5-4; abundance: .; j_gene: TRBJ1-6; d_gene: .
CDR3nt: TGTGCCAGCAGTTTTAACGACAGGGGGCAGGGCTACACCTTC; CDR3aa: CASSFNDRGQGYTF; len: 14; v_gene: TRBV27; abundance: .; j_gene: TRBJ1-2; d_gene: TRBD1
CDR3nt: TGTGCCAGCAGATCCGGGACAGCCAATAATTCACCCCTCCACTTT; CDR3aa: CASRSGTANNSPLHF; len: 15; v_gene: TRBV6-6; abundance: .; j_gene: TRBJ1-6; d_gene: TRBD1
CDR3nt: TGTGCCAGCAAGGACAGGTTCGGCTACGAGCAGTACTTC; CDR3aa: CASKDRFGYEQYF; len: 13; v_gene: TRBV27; abundance: few; j_gene: TRBJ2-7; d_gene: TRBD1
CDR3nt: TGTGCCAGCTCACCCCCAACAGGGGCTCACACTGAAGCTTTCTTT; CDR3aa: CASSPPTGAHTEAFF; len: 15; v_gene: TRBV18; abundance: .; j_gene: TRBJ1-1; d_gene: TRBD1
CDR3nt: TGTGCCAGCAGCCCGCTGGCAGGGGGTAGCACAGATACGCAGTATTTT; CDR3aa: CASSPLAGGSTDTQYF; len: 16; v_gene: TRBV3-1/TRBV3-2; abundance: once; j_gene: TRBJ2-3; d_gene: TRBD1
CDR3nt: TGTGCCAGCAGTTTCCAACGGGGAAATCAGCCCCAGCATTTT; CDR3aa: CASSFQRGNQPQHF; len: 14; v_gene: TRBV27; abundance: .; j_gene: TRBJ1-5; d_gene: .
CDR3nt: TGTGCCAGCTCACCCTTGGACAGGAACACTGAAGCTTTCTTT; CDR3aa: CASSPLDRNTEAFF; len: 14; v_gene: TRBV18; abundance: .; j_gene: TRBJ1-1; d_gene: .
CDR3nt: TGTGCCAGCAGCTTCAGGGCAGATGGCTACACCTTC; CDR3aa: CASSFRADGYTF; len: 12; v_gene: TRBV13; abundance: .; j_gene: TRBJ1-2; d_gene: .
CDR3nt: TGTGCCAGCAGCTTGGCAGGAAACTCCTACGAGCAGTACTTC; CDR3aa: CASSLAGNSYEQYF; len: 14; v_gene: TRBV7-2; abundance: once; j_gene: TRBJ2-7; d_gene: .
CDR3nt: TGCGCCAGCAGCCAAGCACCCGGGACAACGTATGGCTACACCTTC; CDR3aa: CASSQAPGTTYGYTF; len: 15; v_gene: TRBV4-3; abundance: .; j_gene: TRBJ1-2; d_gene: .
CDR3nt: TGTGCCAGCAGCCCTAGGACAGGAAGCAATCAGCCCCAGCATTTT; CDR3aa: CASSPRTGSNQPQHF; len: 15; v_gene: TRBV7-8; abundance: once; j_gene: TRBJ1-5; d_gene: TRBD1
CDR3nt: TGCGCCAGCCAAAAAGGGGAGGGGGATATGAACACTGAAGCTTTCTTT; CDR3aa: CASQKGEGDMNTEAFF; len: 16; v_gene: TRBV4-1; abundance: .; j_gene: TRBJ1-1; d_gene: .
CDR3nt: TGTGCCAGCAGTCTCGACAGGGGGAACACCGGGGAGCTGTTTTTT; CDR3aa: CASSLDRGNTGELFF; len: 15; v_gene: TRBV6-6; abundance: .; j_gene: TRBJ2-2; d_gene: TRBD1
CDR3nt: TGTGCCAGCAGTGAGACACAGGGTAGCTATGGCTACACCTTC; CDR3aa: CASSETQGSYGYTF; len: 14; v_gene: TRBV6-1; abundance: .; j_gene: TRBJ1-2; d_gene: .
CDR3nt: TGTGCCAGCAGTACCCGACATTTGAACACCGGGGAGCTGTTTTTT; CDR3aa: CASSTRHLNTGELFF; len: 15; v_gene: TRBV28; abundance: .; j_gene: TRBJ2-2; d_gene: .
CDR3nt: TGTGCCAGCAGCACCGTCAGGGGGCTTGGCTACACCTTC; CDR3aa: CASSTVRGLGYTF; len: 13; v_gene: TRBV27; abundance: .; j_gene: TRBJ1-2; d_gene: TRBD1
CDR3nt: TGTGCCAGTAGTACCCCTCTGTGGGGCGGGGGGTACAATGAGCAGTTCTTC; CDR3aa: CASSTPLWGGGYNEQFF; len: 17; v_gene: TRBV19; abundance: .; j_gene: TRBJ2-1; d_gene: TRBD2
CDR3nt: TGTGCCAGCAGCCCAAGGAACACAGGGGTGGGGGGCTACACCTTC; CDR3aa: CASSPRNTGVGGYTF; len: 15; v_gene: TRBV5-4; abundance: .; j_gene: TRBJ1-2; d_gene: TRBD1
CDR3nt: TGTGCCAGTCTCCCCCCGGGGGGGAACTATGGCTACACCTTC; CDR3aa: CASLPPGGNYGYTF; len: 14; v_gene: TRBV28; abundance: .; j_gene: TRBJ1-2; d_gene: .
CDR3nt: TGTGCCAGCAGTGAAGATTTGGGACAGGGAAATTCACCCCTCCACTTT; CDR3aa: CASSEDLGQGNSPLHF; len: 16; v_gene: TRBV6-1; abundance: .; j_gene: TRBJ1-6; d_gene: TRBD1
CDR3nt: TGTGCCAGTAGTATAGGGGTACCCGGACAGGGGTGGACCGGGGAGCTGTTTTTT; CDR3aa: CASSIGVPGQGWTGELFF; len: 18; v_gene: TRBV19; abundance: once; j_gene: TRBJ2-2; d_gene: TRBD1
CDR3nt: TGCGCCAGCAGCTTGGCCCTGGGACAGGGCGATCAAGAGACCCAGTACTTC; CDR3aa: CASSLALGQGDQETQYF; len: 17; v_gene: TRBV5-1; abundance: .; j_gene: TRBJ2-5; d_gene: TRBD1
CDR3nt: TGTGCCAGCAGTCCGACGGGTTTTGAAGCTTTCTTT; CDR3aa: CASSPTGFEAFF; len: 12; v_gene: TRBV6-6; abundance: .; j_gene: TRBJ1-1; d_gene: .
CDR3nt: TGTGCTAGTGGTCCTCCATGGGCCAAACACCCAAACAATGAGCAGTTCTTC; CDR3aa: CASGPPWAKHPNNEQFF; len: 17; v_gene: TRBV12-5; abundance: once; j_gene: TRBJ2-1; d_gene: .
CDR3nt: TGTGCCAGCAGTTCGCGACAGCGTCGCTCTGGAAACACCATATATTTT; CDR3aa: CASSSRQRRSGNTIYF; len: 16; v_gene: TRBV27; abundance: .; j_gene: TRBJ1-3; d_gene: .
CDR3nt: TGCGCCAGCAGCCGCGAGCGGGGTTCGCCGGGAGGCTACACCTTC; CDR3aa: CASSRERGSPGGYTF; len: 15; v_gene: TRBV4-3; abundance: .; j_gene: TRBJ1-2; d_gene: .
CDR3nt: TGTGCCTGGAGTGTACGGGGGAAAAGGCTCTATGGCTACACCTTC; CDR3aa: CAWSVRGKRLYGYTF; len: 15; v_gene: TRBV30; abundance: .; j_gene: TRBJ1-2; d_gene: .
CDR3nt: TGTGCCAGCAGCCAAGATAGGAACAGGGTTGGCTACACCTTC; CDR3aa: CASSQDRNRVGYTF; len: 14; v_gene: TRBV14; abundance: .; j_gene: TRBJ1-2; d_gene: .
CDR3nt: TGTGCTAGTGGCCCCGGACAGGGGGCTCAAGAGCAGTACTTC; CDR3aa: CASGPGQGAQEQYF; len: 14; v_gene: TRBV12-5; abundance: .; j_gene: TRBJ2-7; d_gene: TRBD1
CDR3nt: TGTGCCAGCAGCTTGGCGATGGGGGCCAATCAGCCCCAGCATTTT; CDR3aa: CASSLAMGANQPQHF; len: 15; v_gene: TRBV5-6; abundance: once; j_gene: TRBJ1-5; d_gene: .
CDR3nt: TGTGCCAGCAGGCTAGGGGAGGGCTATGGCTACACCTTC; CDR3aa: CASRLGEGYGYTF; len: 13; v_gene: TRBV27; abundance: .; j_gene: TRBJ1-2; d_gene: .
CDR3nt: TGTGCCATCAGAAGCGCCTCCGGACAGGGGGGTGAAGCTTTCTTT; CDR3aa: CAIRSASGQGGEAFF; len: 15; v_gene: TRBV10-3; abundance: .; j_gene: TRBJ1-1; d_gene: TRBD1
CDR3nt: TGTGCCAGCAGTTTGGAGGCCTATGGCTACACCTTC; CDR3aa: CASSLEAYGYTF; len: 12; v_gene: TRBV12-3/TRBV12-4; abundance: once; j_gene: TRBJ1-2; d_gene: .
CDR3nt: TGTGCCAGCAGGGGACAGGGCGGGAATAATTCACCCCTCCACTTT; CDR3aa: CASRGQGGNNSPLHF; len: 15; v_gene: TRBV7-2; abundance: few; j_gene: TRBJ1-6; d_gene: TRBD1
CDR3nt: TGTGCCAGCAGCTTGGCCTGGGAGGACTCTCAAGAAAAACTGTTTTTT; CDR3aa: CASSLAWEDSQEKLFF; len: 16; v_gene: TRBV5-6; abundance: .; j_gene: TRBJ1-4; d_gene: .